The text below deals with one T cell receptor (beta chain). Patients from Seattle were sampled longitudinally, starting during active infection. TCRdb keeps only in-frame clones here, not all; method: immunoSEQ multiplex PCR. The table lists about 170,000 clones, around 86% of them singletons, with less than 3% in the top ten. CDR3 size: 13 residues. CDR1 is SGHNT and CDR2 is YYREEE in the germline V gene (reference sequence). V trimming: 3 bases; J trimming: 7 bases; junction bases outside the gene matches: 3. This specimen comes from a study of blood T cell repertoires in COVID-19. Study summary: There were acute and convalescent COVID-19 samples, and they came from the United States, Italy and Spain. From T cells, B-cell-depleted T cells, or PBMCs came the material, which was cDNA or gDNA.

V usage is TRBV5-4 and J usage is TRBJ2-4, with 8 bases lining up with TRBD1. Sequences were obtained from peripheral blood. This TCR was sampled from a woman aged 80 or over with COVID-19, enrolled during active disease. The CDR3 region is CASSSDRENIQYF. The CDR3 coding sequence is TGTGCCAGCAGCTCGGACAGGGAGAACATTCAGTACTTC.